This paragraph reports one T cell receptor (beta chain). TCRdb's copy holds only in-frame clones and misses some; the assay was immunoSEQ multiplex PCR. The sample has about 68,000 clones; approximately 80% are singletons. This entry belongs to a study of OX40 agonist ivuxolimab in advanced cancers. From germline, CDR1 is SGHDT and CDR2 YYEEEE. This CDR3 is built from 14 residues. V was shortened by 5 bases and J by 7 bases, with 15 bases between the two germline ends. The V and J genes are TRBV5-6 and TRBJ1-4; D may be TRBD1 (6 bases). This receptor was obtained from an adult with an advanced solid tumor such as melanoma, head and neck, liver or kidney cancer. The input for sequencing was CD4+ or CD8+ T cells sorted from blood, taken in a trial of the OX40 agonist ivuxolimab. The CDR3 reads CASSTGHRSEKLFF. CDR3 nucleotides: TGTGCCAGCAGTACGGGACATAGATCTGAAAAACTGTTTTTT. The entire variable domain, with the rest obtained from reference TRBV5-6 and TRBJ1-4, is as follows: DAGVTQSPTHLIKTRGQQVTLRCSPKSGHDTVSWYQQALGQGPQFIFQYYEEEERQRGNFPDRFSGHQFPNYSSELNVNALLLGDSALYLCASSTGHRSEKLFFGSGTQLSVL.